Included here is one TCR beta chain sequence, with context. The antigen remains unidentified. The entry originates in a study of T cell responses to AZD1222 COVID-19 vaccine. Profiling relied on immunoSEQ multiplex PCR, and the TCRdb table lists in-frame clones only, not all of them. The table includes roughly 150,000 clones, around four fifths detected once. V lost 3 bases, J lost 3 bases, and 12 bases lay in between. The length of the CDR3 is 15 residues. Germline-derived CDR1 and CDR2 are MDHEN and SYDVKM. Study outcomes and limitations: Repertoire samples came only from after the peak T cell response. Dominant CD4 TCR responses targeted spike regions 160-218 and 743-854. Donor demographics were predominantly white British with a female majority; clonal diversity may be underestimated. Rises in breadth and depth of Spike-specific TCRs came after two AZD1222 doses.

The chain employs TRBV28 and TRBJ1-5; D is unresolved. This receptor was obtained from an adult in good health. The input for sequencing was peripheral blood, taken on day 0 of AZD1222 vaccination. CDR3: CASSLNDGFNQPQHF. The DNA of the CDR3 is TGTGCCAGCAGTTTGAATGACGGGTTCAATCAGCCCCAGCATTTT.